The 27 T cell receptor beta chains below come from one sample, sequenced in a study of breast tumors, draining lymph nodes, adjacent tissues. Samples came from axillary lymph nodes draining the breast cancer. In TCRdb, the multiplex PCR reads were re-called with MiXCR into one record per CDR3 protein. This table holds 200,000 or so distinct CDR3 sequences, around 29% found once. Sequencing was performed on axillary lymph node tissue. The receptor source for this set is a female donor with breast cancer. Some clones in this sample may be carry-over from other donors' samples.

The chain recombines TRBV20-1 with TRBJ2-7; D ambiguous. The CDR3 loop spans 15 amino acids. CDR1 and CDR2 (germline): DFQATT, SNEGSKA (reference sequence). The V and J ends lost 4 bases and 0 bases respectively, with 16 bases between them. The CDR3, as DNA: TGCAGTGCTACCTCGGACGTAAGGAGCTCCTACGAGCAGTACTTC. Protein: CSATSDVRSSYEQYF.

The table lists this clonotype with a count of one. The chain joins TRBV12-3 or TRBV12-4 to TRBJ1-6, with D unclear. Trimming shortened V by 7 bases and J by 14 bases, and 6 bases separated the two germline ends. This CDR3 comprises 9 residues. This CDR3 reads CASTLSLHF. The DNA for the CDR3 is TGTGCCAGCACCCTATCCCTCCACTTT.

This clonotype was recorded many times. The J gene is TRBJ1-2, the V gene TRBV5-1; no reliable D call. The germline gives CDR1 SGHRS, CDR2 YFSETQ. The CDR3 is 13 amino acids. V was trimmed by 0 bases and J by 2 bases, leaving 5 bases between them. The CDR3 sequence is CASSLDDNYGYTF. The CDR3 region has the DNA TGCGCCAGCAGCTTGGACGACAACTATGGCTACACCTTC.

This clonotype was detected ten times or more. This chain uses TRBV20-1 with TRBJ2-5, with TRBD2 identical over 8 bases. Looked up from germline, CDR1 is DFQATT and CDR2 is SNEGSKA (reference sequence). The CDR3 sequence is 14 residues long. The junction had 10 bases not matched to a gene; V was cut back by 6 bases and J by 4 bases. This chain's CDR3 is CSAGGLGSVETQYF. The CDR3 bases are TGCAGTGCCGGGGGACTAGGATCGGTAGAGACCCAGTACTTC.

This rearrangement joins TRBV7-2 to TRBJ2-7, with TRBD2 matching over 10 bases. The V and J ends lost 8 bases and 5 bases, in that order; junction bases with no gene match: 21. The CDR3 loop spans 18 amino acids. Germline values: CDR1 SGHTA, CDR2 FQGNSA. The chain's CDR3 is CASGSAGGAGGRVNEQYF. The CDR3 region has the DNA TGTGCCAGCGGTTCCGCTGGGGGAGCGGGGGGGCGGGTCAACGAGCAGTACTTC.

V gene TRBV12-3 or TRBV12-4 combines with J gene TRBJ2-5; D perhaps matches TRBD1 (5 bases). The germline V and J ends were trimmed by 8 bases and 11 bases, with 27 bases remaining between them. This CDR3 region has 15 residues. In nucleotides, the CDR3 is TGTGCCAGCTCACCCCCTACTACAGGCGGTAATGAGCAGTACTTC. Its translation is CASSPPTTGGNEQYF.

This clonotype was detected ten times or more. CDR3 sequence: CASSLGPGRSTGELFF. The DNA for the CDR3 is TGTGCCAGCAGCCTGGGGCCGGGGAGAAGCACCGGGGAGCTGTTTTTT. V is TRBV5-5 and J is TRBJ2-2; D tentatively reads TRBD1 or TRBD2 (5 bases each). The CDR3 has 16 residues. Germline values: CDR1 SGHKS, CDR2 YYEKEE (reference sequence). V was shortened by 4 bases and J by 4 bases, with 17 bases between the two germline ends.

This clonotype was counted a few times. This rearrangement joins TRBV15 to TRBJ1-1, with D hard to call. Trimming left V 0 bases short and J 5 bases short, with 10 bases between. The CDR3 loop spans 14 amino acids. Germline V lookup: CDR1 LNHNV, CDR2 YYDKDF (reference sequence). The chain's CDR3 is CATSRDKKGTEAFF. The CDR3 DNA follows: TGTGCCACCAGCAGAGATAAAAAGGGTACTGAAGCTTTCTTT. Looking up the rest from reference TRBV15 and TRBJ1-1 gives the full variable domain: DAMVIQNPRYQVTQFGKPVTLSCSQTLNHNVMYWYQQKSSQAPKLLFHYYDKDFNNEADTPDNFQSRRPNTSFCFLDIRSPGLGDTAMYLCATSRDKKGTEAFFGQGTRLTVV.

The rearrangement uses TRBV19 and TRBJ1-6; perhaps TRBD1 as D (5 bases). The CDR3 is 15 amino acids. Germline V gene sequence: CDR1 LNHDA, CDR2 SQIVND (reference sequence). V lost 5 bases to trimming and J lost 10 bases, with 18 bases between them. The CDR3 loop is CASSSRGGGGSPLHF. CDR3 sequence (DNA): TGTGCCAGTAGTTCCCGGGGCGGCGGGGGGTCACCCCTCCACTTT. The full variable domain, rest sourced from reference TRBV19 and TRBJ1-6, is DGGITQSPKYLFRKEGQNVTLSCEQNLNHDAMYWYRQDPGQGLRLIYYSQIVNDFQKGDIAEGYSVSREKKESFPLTVTSAQKNPTAFYLCASSSRGGGGSPLHFGNGTRLTVT.

The rearrangement links TRBV6-4 to TRBJ2-6; no reliable D call. Germline-derived CDR1 and CDR2 are MRHNA and SNTAGT. This CDR3 spans 17 amino acids. V was pared by 5 bases and J by 0 bases, with 14 bases between. The CDR3 DNA reads as TGTGCCAGCAGTCTGGGCAATGAGAGCTCTGGGGCCAACGTCCTGACTTTC. This sequence encodes CASSLGNESSGANVLTF.

To note about this clonotype: This may arise from a read error, as a much more abundant clone is one base away. The chain is built from TRBV5-8 and TRBJ2-1; D call uncertain. This CDR3 spans 15 amino acids. In germline, CDR1 is SGHTS, CDR2 YDEGEE. With 0 bases removed from V and 4 bases from J, the gap between germline ends came to 11 bases. Here the CDR3 DNA reads TGTGCCAGCAGCTTGGGCGTTACCGGATACAATGAGCAGTTCTTC. Translated: CASSLGVTGYNEQFF.

There are many counts of this clonotype. This rearrangement joins TRBV28 to TRBJ2-3; possible D gene TRBD1, 6 bases. V was shortened by 5 bases and J by 2 bases, with 8 bases between the two germline ends. This CDR3 has 13 residues. Germline V gene lookup returns CDR1 MDHEN and CDR2 SYDVKM. The CDR3 DNA reads TGTGCCAGCAGTGGGGGACACACAGATACGCAGTATTTT. Translated, it gives CASSGGHTDTQYF.

At least ten counts were recorded for this clonotype. The chain uses TRBV20-1 and TRBJ2-1, with 11 bases aligning to TRBD2. The germline CDR1 and CDR2 sequences are DFQATT and SNEGSKA (reference sequence). CDR3 length equals 16 residues. Trimming cost V 3 bases and J 6 bases; bases outside gene matches: 10. This chain's CDR3 is CSASRSGTSGFNEQFF. The CDR3, as DNA: TGCAGTGCTAGCAGATCCGGGACTAGCGGATTCAATGAGCAGTTCTTC.

There are many counts of this clonotype. The V gene is TRBV20-1, the J gene TRBJ2-7, with 8 bases aligning to TRBD2. CDR1 and CDR2 from the germline V gene are DFQATT and SNEGSKA (reference sequence). V shed 2 bases and J 0 bases; nucleotides not matched to a gene: 9. The length of the CDR3 is 16 residues. Here the CDR3 reads CSARLTGGVSSYEQYF. The CDR3 bases are TGCAGTGCTAGACTTACGGGGGGGGTGAGCTCCTACGAGCAGTACTTC.

With respect to this clonotype: A much larger clone lies one base from this, so it may be a read error. The rearrangement joins TRBV5-4 to TRBJ1-2; 8 positions match TRBD1. V was pared by 2 bases and J by 8 bases, with 8 bases of the junction left unmatched. Germline CDR1 reads SGHNT; CDR2 reads YYREEE (reference sequence). There are 14 residues in the CDR3. The CDR3 protein is CASSFEAGGGGYTF. The CDR3 nucleotides read TGTGCCAGCAGCTTTGAGGCAGGGGGCGGGGGCTACACCTTC.

This clonotype has at least ten counts. The chain carries TRBV19 and TRBJ2-6; 11 nucleotides agree with TRBD1. Germline loops: CDR1 LNHDA, CDR2 SQIVND (reference sequence). The CDR3 is 17 residues long. J lost 4 bases, V lost 3 bases, and 5 bases had no gene match. The CDR3 DNA sequence: TGTGCCAGTAGTATCCGGGACAGGGGGTCCGGGGCCAACGTCCTGACTTTC. Protein sequence: CASSIRDRGSGANVLTF.

This clonotype was seen ten or more times. This rearrangement joins TRBV10-2 to TRBJ2-7; 8 positions agree with TRBD2. Germline assignment: CDR1 WSHSY and CDR2 SAAADI. V lost 8 bases to trimming and J lost 2 bases; unmatched junction nucleotides: 8. CDR3 length: 14 amino acids. The CDR3 is CASLIRAGAYEQYF. DNA of the CDR3: TGCGCCAGCTTGATAAGAGCGGGAGCCTACGAGCAGTACTTC.

Comment on this clonotype: Germline and junction disagree at one end, which may indicate a read error. The chain joins TRBV7-9 to TRBJ1-5, with 8 nucleotides matching TRBD1. Per the germline V gene, CDR1 is SEHNR and CDR2 is FQNEAQ (reference sequence). The CDR3 covers 14 residues. The CDR3 DNA is TGTGCCAGCAGCCCCCCGGTCGGCAGGGGGCCCGAGCATTTT. Amino acids: CASSPPVGRGPEHF. Together with reference TRBV7-9 and TRBJ1-5, the CDR3 gives the full variable domain: DTGVSQNPRHKITKRGQNVTFRCDPISEHNRLYWYRQTLGQGPEFLTYFQNEAQLEKSRLLSDRFSAERPKGSFSTLEIQRTEQGDSAMYLCASSPPVGRGPEHFGDGTRLSIL.

This clonotype came up many times. The rearrangement links TRBV18 to TRBJ1-3; D gene ambiguous. V dropped 4 bases and J dropped 1 base, with 8 bases sitting between them. The CDR3 contains 14 residues. Germline V gene sequence: CDR1 KGHSH, CDR2 LQKENI. CDR3 in amino acids: CASSQDISGNTIYF. The CDR3 nucleotides read TGTGCCAGCTCACAAGACATTTCTGGAAACACCATATATTTT.

This clonotype was detected ten times or more. The rearrangement links TRBV2 to TRBJ2-2, with 9 bases matching TRBD1. The trim removed 6 bases at V and 4 bases at J, leaving 9 bases unmatched. The CDR3 sequence is 16 residues long. Germline V CDR1 and CDR2: SNHLY, FYNNEI. The CDR3 coding sequence is TGTGCCAGCAGAGCACAGGGGGCCAGTAGCACCGGGGAGCTGTTTTTT. Translation: CASRAQGASSTGELFF.

As to this clonotype: The junction departs from the called germline gene at one end, perhaps through a read error. The rearrangement joins TRBV6-6 to TRBJ2-1; TRBD2 matches at 7 bases. The CDR3 is 16 residues long. Germline V gives CDR1 MNHNY, CDR2 SVGAGI (reference sequence). Here the CDR3 DNA reads TGTGCCGGCAGTTACCTGGGGGGGGGACCCTACAATGAGCAGTTCTTC. Protein product: CAGSYLGGGPYNEQFF.

Ten or more counts support this clonotype. The chain has TRBV14 and TRBJ2-2; D is uncertain. V lost 2 bases, J lost 5 bases, and 6 bases lay in between. The germline CDR1 and CDR2 sequences are SGHDN and FVKESK. The CDR3 is made up of 13 amino acids. CDR3 bases: TGTGCCAGCAGCCAAAAGGGAACCGGGGAGCTGTTTTTT. This sequence encodes CASSQKGTGELFF.

This clonotype came up many times. Relative to the germline gene, one junction end is altered; a read error may explain this. The chain couples TRBV7-7 to TRBJ2-5, with D possibly matching TRBD1 (6 bases). The CDR3 has 16 residues. Per the germline V gene, CDR1 is SSHAT and CDR2 is FNYEAQ (reference sequence). CDR3 sequence: CASSLGRLGGQETQYF. The CDR3 bases are TGTGCTAGCAGCTTAGGAAGGTTAGGGGGTCAAGAGACCCAGTACTTC.

The chain combines TRBV20-1 with TRBJ2-5; 16 nucleotides align to TRBD2. Germline-derived CDR1 and CDR2 are DFQATT and SNEGSKA (reference sequence). The CDR3 extends over 16 amino acids. Trimming cost V 6 bases and J 5 bases; bases outside gene matches: 9. The CDR3 loop is CSATGTSGRARETQYF. The CDR3 DNA reads TGCAGTGCAACCGGGACTAGCGGGAGGGCCAGGGAGACCCAGTACTTC.

CDR3: CASSLGNMGELFF. The CDR3 coding sequence is TGTGCCAGTAGTCTCGGGAACATGGGGGAGCTGTTTTTT. The chain carries TRBV19 and TRBJ2-2, with a possible D match to TRBD2 (5 bases). The length of the CDR3 is 13 residues. Germline-derived CDR1 and CDR2 are LNHDA and SQIVND (reference sequence). Trimming removed 5 bases from V and 8 bases from J, with 12 bases in between.

On this clonotype itself: This sequence may be a read error, since a much larger clone differs from it by one base. The rearrangement uses TRBV6-6 and TRBJ1-2; perhaps TRBD1 as D (5 bases). The germline gives CDR1 MNHNY, CDR2 SVGAGI (reference sequence). This CDR3 is built from 13 residues. Here the CDR3 DNA reads TGTGCCAGCAGTAGTCAGGGTAACTATGGCTACGCCTTC. Its protein product is CASSSQGNYGYAF.

This chain uses TRBV6-1 with TRBJ2-1; D ambiguous. Germline CDR1 is MNHNS and CDR2 is SASEGT. This CDR3 region has 15 residues. The germline V and J ends were trimmed by 3 bases and 4 bases, with 13 bases remaining between them. The CDR3 DNA reads as TGTGCCAGCAGTGACAGGTCAGGACCTTACAATGAGCAGTTCTTC. Translating it yields CASSDRSGPYNEQFF.